One and the same sample provided the 17 T cell receptor beta chains below, sequenced in a study of blood T cell repertoires in COVID-19. TCRdb keeps only in-frame clones here, not all; method: immunoSEQ multiplex PCR. Seen here are under 130,000 clones, approximately 80% observed once, and the top ten hold 10% to 15%. Sequenced input: peripheral blood. These receptors originate from a human donor in a cohort sampled during active or convalescent COVID-19.

Written as DNA, the CDR3 is TGTGCCAGCAGCTCGACTAGACAAGAGACCCAGTACTTC. This sequence encodes CASSSTRQETQYF. The chain employs TRBV7-2 and TRBJ2-5, with D tentatively TRBD2 (6 bases). The CDR3 length is 13 residues. The ends were cut back, 4 bases at V and 2 bases at J, with 8 bases in the middle. CDR1 and CDR2 (germline): SGHTA, FQGNSA.

In DNA form, the CDR3 reads TGTGCCGTACTAGTAACCGGGACACAAGAGACCCAGTACTTC. Its translation is CAVLVTGTQETQYF. The rearrangement links TRBV10-3 to TRBJ2-5; TRBD1 is a possible D gene (6 bases). This CDR3 contains 14 residues. V shed 11 bases and J shed 2 bases, with 18 bases lying between them. CDR1 and CDR2 (germline): ENHRY, SYGVKD.

This clone was picked up one time. The V and J genes are TRBV10-2 and TRBJ2-3; D call uncertain. The CDR3 runs to 15 residues. The V and J ends lost 4 bases and 2 bases respectively, with 13 bases between them. Germline V gene sequence: CDR1 WSHSY, CDR2 SAAADI. The DNA for the CDR3 is TGCGCCAGCAGTGGTCCACGACAAAACACAGATACGCAGTATTTT. It specifies CASSGPRQNTDTQYF.

This clone was seen a few times. The chain has TRBV23-1 and TRBJ2-5; 9 bases line up with TRBD1. TRBV23-1 is noted as an ORF with a role that remains uncertain. The CDR3 extends over 16 amino acids. V gave up 2 bases and J gave up 3 bases; unmatched junction bases: 7. The CDR3 is CASSQPPGQGKETQYF. The CDR3 DNA is TGCGCCAGCAGTCAACCCCCGGGACAGGGTAAAGAGACCCAGTACTTC.

The rearrangement links TRBV5-1 to TRBJ2-7; possibly TRBD1 for D (6 bases). The CDR3 is made up of 15 amino acids. CDR1 is SGHRS and CDR2 is YFSETQ in the germline V gene. Trimming shortened V by 2 bases and J by 2 bases, and 14 bases separated the two germline ends. CDR3 region: CASSFGQKYPYEQYF. The DNA for the CDR3 is TGCGCCAGCAGCTTTGGACAGAAGTACCCCTACGAGCAGTACTTC. The full variable domain, with the rest looked up from reference TRBV5-1 and TRBJ2-7, is KAGVTQTPRYLIKTRGQQVTLSCSPISGHRSVSWYQQTPGQGLQFLFEYFSETQRNKGNFPGRFSGRQFSNSRSEMNVSTLELGDSALYLCASSFGQKYPYEQYFGPGTRLTVT.

This chain joins TRBV18 and TRBJ1-2; the D is unclear. The CDR3 is 14 amino acids. V was clipped by 3 bases and J by 3 bases, with 11 bases between them. From germline, CDR1 is KGHSH and CDR2 LQKENI. The CDR3 loop reads CASSPDRRDYGYTF. The CDR3 bases are TGTGCCAGCTCACCGGACCGGCGGGACTATGGCTACACCTTC.

The J gene is TRBJ2-5, the V gene TRBV28, with TRBD2 matching over 9 bases. The germline CDR1 and CDR2 sequences are MDHEN and SYDVKM. This CDR3 has 14 residues. J was trimmed by 4 bases and V by 8 bases; bases with no gene match: 8. This CDR3 is CASGSGTSTETQYF. DNA for the CDR3: TGTGCCAGCGGCTCCGGGACTAGCACAGAGACCCAGTACTTC.

The chain employs TRBV7-8 and TRBJ1-3; D is ambiguous. Trimming took off 3 bases at V and 0 bases at J, with 12 bases between the two ends. CDR3 length equals 16 residues. CDR1 SGHVS and CDR2 FQNEAQ come from the germline V gene. CDR3: CASSLAPGISGNTIYF. The CDR3 DNA reads as TGTGCCAGCAGCTTGGCCCCGGGGATCTCTGGAAACACCATATATTTT.

This clone was observed a single time. The chain has TRBV5-1 and TRBJ1-2; 7 nucleotides match TRBD1. The germline V gene has CDR1 SGHRS and CDR2 YFSETQ. Germline trimming cut 3 bases from V and 4 bases from J; bases unmatched to any gene: 18. The CDR3 contains 18 residues. DNA for the CDR3: TGCGCCAGCAGCTCAGACGCGTTAACAGGGGTGAGAGGCTATGGCTACACCTTC. This gives the protein CASSSDALTGVRGYGYTF.

The rearrangement uses TRBV4-1 and TRBJ1-5, with TRBD1 matching over 12 bases. V lost 4 bases, J lost 7 bases, and 8 bases stayed unmatched. The CDR3 consists of 16 residues. Germline V gene lookup returns CDR1 MGHRA and CDR2 YSYEKL. The CDR3, as DNA: TGCGCCAGCAGCCTATCCGGGACAGGGGGCCCGCAGCCCCAGCATTTT. This encodes CASSLSGTGGPQPQHF.

The genes are TRBV9 and TRBJ1-4; TRBD1 aligns across 8 bases. The germline V gene has CDR1 SGDLS and CDR2 YYNGEE. After removal of 3 bases from V and 8 bases from J, the junction contained 0 bases not matched to a gene. This CDR3 comprises 12 residues. The DNA for the CDR3 is TGTGCCAGCAGCGGGACAGGGGAAAAACTGTTTTTT. This codes for CASSGTGEKLFF.

The chain couples TRBV27 to TRBJ2-1, with 9 bases aligning to TRBD1. Germline V gene sequence: CDR1 MNHEY, CDR2 SMNVEV (reference sequence). This CDR3 has 15 residues. After removal of 5 bases from V and 2 bases from J, the junction contained 4 bases not matched to a gene. This CDR3 is CASSPTGGAYNEQFF. CDR3 nucleotides: TGTGCCAGCAGTCCTACAGGGGGCGCCTACAATGAGCAGTTCTTC.

V and J are TRBV18 and TRBJ1-1; weak D call: TRBD1 (6 bases). There are 15 residues in the CDR3. CDR1 KGHSH and CDR2 LQKENI come from the germline V gene. V gave up 2 bases and J gave up 4 bases, with 14 bases separating them. The chain's CDR3 is CASSPENRVGTEAFF. The CDR3 DNA reads TGTGCCAGCTCACCAGAAAACAGGGTCGGCACTGAAGCTTTCTTT. The variable domain in full, with the rest retrieved from reference TRBV18 and TRBJ1-1, is NAGVMQNPRHLVRRRGQEARLRCSPMKGHSHVYWYRQLPEEGLKFMVYLQKENIIDESGMPKERFSAEFPKEGPSILRIQQVVRGDSAAYFCASSPENRVGTEAFFGQGTRLTVV.

The chain recombines TRBV5-6 with TRBJ2-7, with D uncertain. The V gene's germline CDR1 is SGHDT and CDR2 YYEEEE. The CDR3 extends over 15 amino acids. The V gene lost 3 bases and the J gene lost 3 bases, with 16 bases spanning the gap. This CDR3 reads CASSSLAGGRYEQYF. For the CDR3, the DNA is TGTGCCAGCAGCTCCCTTGCCGGCGGCCGCTACGAGCAGTACTTC.

This clone was seen a few times. This sequence joins TRBV13 and TRBJ1-5; the D gene is possibly TRBD1 (5 bases). CDR1 PRHDT and CDR2 FYEKMQ come from the germline V gene (reference sequence). This CDR3 is 13 amino acids long. The V end was cut by 0 bases, the J end by 7 bases, with 7 bases between. CDR3 sequence (DNA): TGTGCCAGCAGCTTAGGAAGGGGACAGCCCCAGCATTTT. This sequence encodes CASSLGRGQPQHF.

This chain connects TRBV18 to TRBJ1-5, with D hard to call. Trimming cost V 3 bases and J 5 bases, with 8 bases left between them. Germline lookup yields CDR1 KGHSH and CDR2 LQKENI. The CDR3 contains 13 residues. CDR3 residues: CASSPGRDQPQHF. Here the CDR3 DNA reads TGTGCCAGCTCACCTGGGAGGGATCAGCCCCAGCATTTT.

The chain carries TRBV2 and TRBJ1-1; D is possibly TRBD1 (5 bases). Trimming pared 8 bases from V and 0 bases from J, leaving 13 bases between. CDR1 and CDR2 from the germline V gene are SNHLY and FYNNEI. This CDR3 is 14 amino acids long. DNA of the CDR3: TGTGCCAGCGGAACGACAGCCTTGAACACTGAAGCTTTCTTT. Translation gives CASGTTALNTEAFF.